This T cell receptor (beta chain) came from a study of monozygotic twins with inflammatory bowel disease. General study results and limits: Repertoires of patients may have been made more variable by differing immunosuppressive treatments. Healthy co-twins, by inverse Simpson, had higher TCRbeta diversity than their siblings with IBD.

The CDR3 totals 14 residues. Germline CDR1 is LGHDT and CDR2 is YNNKEL (reference sequence). TCRalpha and TCRbeta cDNA went through two nested PCRs of approximately 17 and 9 cycles. From its re-call of the 5' RACE reads, TCRdb lists each CDR3 protein once, without DNA. The listing contains around 230,000 distinct CDR3 sequences. Note on this clonotype: Its target is unknown.

The V call is TRBV3-1, the J call TRBJ1-3. The sequenced sample consisted of blood. This receptor was obtained from a human donor with ulcerative colitis or Crohn's disease, or a healthy co-twin of an affected twin (not recorded which). The CDR3 protein is CASSHRTVGNTIYF.